These 28 T cell receptor beta chains originate from one sample sequenced in a study of CD8 T cells in Susac syndrome. Random hexamers served to reverse transcribe roughly 0.5 to 1 ug RNA. TCRdb redid the calling of the immunoSEQ multiplex PCR reads with MiXCR, one entry per CDR3 protein. The sample has about 52,000 distinct CDR3 sequences; 93% are singletons. Sequencing was carried out using CD8+ T cells from PBMCs. These receptors all come from a human donor with multiple sclerosis.

The V and J genes are TRBV15 and TRBJ1-5, with 8 bases aligning to TRBD1. CDR1 is LNHNV and CDR2 is YYDKDF in the germline V gene (reference sequence). V was pared by 0 bases and J by 2 bases, with 9 bases of the junction left unmatched. This CDR3 comprises 18 residues. This CDR3 is CATSRDSATGVGNQPQHF. The CDR3, as DNA: TGTGCCACCAGCAGAGATTCAGCGACAGGGGTCGGCAATCAGCCCCAGCATTTT.

The gene calls are TRBV7-2 and TRBJ2-3; 16 positions agree with TRBD2. Looked up from germline, CDR1 is SGHTA and CDR2 is FQGNSA. There are 15 residues in the CDR3. Germline trimming cut 7 bases from V and 5 bases from J; bases unmatched to any gene: 3. The chain's CDR3 is CASTGTSGGGDTQYF. CDR3 DNA: TGTGCCAGCACAGGGACTAGCGGGGGGGGAGATACGCAGTATTTT.

The CDR3: CASSQDSGYNEQFF. The CDR3 nucleotides read TGCGCCAGCAGCCAAGATTCCGGTTACAATGAGCAGTTCTTC. V and J are TRBV4-1 and TRBJ2-1, with D unclear. V shed 0 bases and J shed 4 bases, with 7 bases lying between them. The germline V gene has CDR1 MGHRA and CDR2 YSYEKL. CDR3 length: 14 amino acids.

This chain joins TRBV19 and TRBJ1-1; maybe TRBD1 (5 bases). Germline CDR1 LNHDA, CDR2 SQIVND (reference sequence). CDR3 length: 14 residues. Trimming pared 2 bases from V and 1 base from J, leaving 8 bases between. Here the CDR3 DNA reads TGTGCCAGTAGTATAAACGGGGGGAACACTGAAGCTTTCTTT. This translates into CASSINGGNTEAFF.

The chain links TRBV7-9 to TRBJ2-7; 9 bases align to TRBD1. With 3 bases clipped from V and 6 bases from J, the junction kept 9 bases outside the gene matches. This CDR3 has 15 residues. Germline-derived CDR1 and CDR2 are SEHNR and FQNEAQ (reference sequence). The CDR3 loop is CASSFFQDRGFEQYF. CDR3 nucleotide sequence: TGTGCCAGCAGCTTTTTTCAGGACAGGGGCTTCGAGCAGTACTTC.

The chain links TRBV29-1 to TRBJ2-1, with TRBD1 matching 8 bases. With V trimmed by 4 bases and J by 4 bases, 9 bases remained unmatched. The length of the CDR3 is 15 residues. Germline-derived CDR1 and CDR2 are SQVTM and ANQGSEA. The CDR3 bases are TGCAGCGTTGGTAAACAGGGGGGTCTGTACAATGAGCAGTTCTTC. Protein product: CSVGKQGGLYNEQFF.

The chain recombines TRBV20-1 with TRBJ2-1, with TRBD2 as a possible D gene (5 bases). CDR1 and CDR2 (germline): DFQATT, SNEGSKA (reference sequence). The CDR3 contains 12 residues. V was cut by 8 bases and J by 7 bases, with 15 bases left in between. CDR3 nucleotide sequence: TGCAGTCCGAACCCGGGGTTAAATGAGCAGTTCTTC. Its protein product is CSPNPGLNEQFF.

In its sample, this clonotype was seen a few times. The chain has TRBV11-2 and TRBJ2-7; D is undetermined. This CDR3 comprises 13 residues. Trimming took 0 bases from V and 4 from J, leaving 7 bases between them. Per the germline V gene, CDR1 is SGHAT and CDR2 is FQNNGV. The CDR3 loop reads CASSLDPSYEQYF. CDR3 sequence (DNA): TGTGCCAGCAGCTTAGATCCCTCATACGAGCAGTACTTC. Full variable domain (rest looked up from reference TRBV11-2 and TRBJ2-7): EAGVAQSPRYKIIEKRQSVAFWCNPISGHATLYWYQQILGQGPKLLIQFQNNGVVDDSQLPKDRFSAERLKGVDSTLKIQPAKLEDSAVYLCASSLDPSYEQYFGPGTRLTVT.

The V and J genes are TRBV5-5 and TRBJ2-7; 11 positions agree with TRBD2. The CDR3 length is 16 residues. V lost 4 bases and J lost 0; bases outside the gene matches: 6. CDR1 is SGHKS, CDR2 YYEKEE, per germline (reference sequence). The CDR3 nucleotides read TGTGCCAGCAGCGACTTACTAGCGGGGGCCTCCTACGAGCAGTACTTC. This sequence encodes CASSDLLAGASYEQYF.

This clonotype was observed a few times. The rearrangement uses TRBV6-2 or TRBV6-3 and TRBJ2-7; D is unresolved. This CDR3 region has 11 residues. Germline lookup yields CDR1 MNHEY and CDR2 SVGEGT. The V end lost 6 bases, the J end lost 3 bases, and 6 bases lay between the germline ends. CDR3 bases: TGTGCCAGCAGCTATCTCTACGAGCAGTACTTC. It codes for CASSYLYEQYF.

J is TRBJ2-7 and V is TRBV7-3, with TRBD1 as a possible D gene (6 bases). Trimming removed 1 base from V and 5 bases from J, with 12 bases in between. Germline CDR1 SGHTA, CDR2 FQGTGA. The CDR3 has 14 residues. CDR3 nucleotides: TGTGCCAGCAGCTTAATATCAGGGGCGCACGAGCAGTACTTC. As protein: CASSLISGAHEQYF. The full variable domain, rest sourced from reference TRBV7-3 and TRBJ2-7, is GAGVSQTPSNKVTEKGKYVELRCDPISGHTALYWYRQSLGQGPEFLIYFQGTGAADDSGLPNDRFFAVRPEGSVSTLKIQRTERGDSAVYLCASSLISGAHEQYFGPGTRLTVT.

The chain links TRBV6-1 to TRBJ2-7; D is unresolved. CDR3 length: 16 residues. The V gene's germline CDR1 is MNHNS and CDR2 SASEGT. V shed 4 bases and J shed 2 bases, with 18 bases lying between them. The CDR3 loop reads CASSGVLGQTPYEQYF. Written as DNA, the CDR3 is TGTGCCAGCAGTGGGGTCCTGGGTCAAACCCCCTACGAGCAGTACTTC.

This clonotype has just one count. CDR3 nucleotides: TGTGCCAGCAGCTTAGAGGCGACACCCTGGGGGCACATTCAGTACTTC. Translated, it gives CASSLEATPWGHIQYF. This chain connects TRBV7-2 to TRBJ2-4; tentative D call: TRBD1 (6 bases). The CDR3 consists of 16 residues. Trimming removed 1 base from V and 8 bases from J, with 18 bases in between. The germline V gene has CDR1 SGHTA and CDR2 FQGNSA.

The chain combines TRBV12-3 or TRBV12-4 with TRBJ2-5, with a weak D call TRBD2 (5 bases). V dropped 1 base and J dropped 1 base, with 16 bases sitting between them. CDR3 size: 17 residues. The CDR3 region is CASSLGYRTEVQETQYF. The CDR3 DNA sequence: TGTGCCAGCAGTTTAGGTTATCGGACGGAGGTCCAAGAGACCCAGTACTTC.

The genes are TRBV5-1 and TRBJ2-4, with D perhaps given as TRBD1 or TRBD2 (5 bases each). CDR3 length: 16 residues. Germline V gene data show CDR1 as SGHRS and CDR2 as YFSETQ. V was clipped by 3 bases and J by 0 bases, with 13 bases between them. The CDR3 sequence is CASSYSGSLAKNIQYF. The CDR3 coding sequence is TGCGCCAGCAGCTACTCAGGGAGCCTAGCCAAAAACATTCAGTACTTC.

The rearrangement uses TRBV4-2 and TRBJ1-5; possibly TRBD1 for D (5 bases). Germline V lookup: CDR1 LGHNA, CDR2 YNFKEQ. Deletions cut 2 bases from V and 7 bases from J, with 15 bases between. The CDR3 extends over 15 amino acids. CDR3: CASSQSSREGQPQHF. In nucleotides, the CDR3 is TGTGCCAGCAGCCAATCGTCCAGGGAGGGACAGCCCCAGCATTTT.

The rearrangement uses TRBV6-2 or TRBV6-3 and TRBJ1-1, with 7 bases identical to TRBD1. The J segment lost 0 bases and the V segment lost 0 bases, leaving 7 bases of the junction unmatched. Germline lookup yields CDR1 MNHEY and CDR2 SVGEGT. CDR3 length: 17 residues. The CDR3: CASSYSTDRVMNTEAFF. The CDR3 DNA reads TGTGCCAGCAGTTACTCCACAGACAGGGTTATGAACACTGAAGCTTTCTTT.

The CDR3 DNA reads TGTGCCTGGAGTGTCGGGCCGAACACTGAAGCTTTCTTT. Protein sequence: CAWSVGPNTEAFF. The rearrangement links TRBV30 to TRBJ1-1; D not certain. Germline CDR1 GTSNPN, CDR2 SVGIG (reference sequence). Trimming took off 0 bases at V and 1 base at J, with 6 bases between the two ends. The CDR3 spans 13 residues.

The V and J genes are TRBV9 and TRBJ2-1; 14 bases map to TRBD2. Germline assignment: CDR1 SGDLS and CDR2 YYNGEE. This CDR3 region has 16 residues. J gave up 7 bases and V 2 bases, and 5 bases lay outside the gene matches. The CDR3 DNA reads as TGTGCCAGCAGCGTGGGACTAGCGGGGGTTCAGAATGAGCAGTTCTTC. It codes for CASSVGLAGVQNEQFF.

The chain has TRBV7-3 and TRBJ1-1; 9 nucleotides line up with TRBD1. The germline V gene has CDR1 SGHTA and CDR2 FQGTGA. V trimming: 6 bases; J trimming: 11 bases; junction bases outside the gene matches: 10. This CDR3 is built from 13 residues. CDR3 in amino acids: CASSHSGDREAFF. In DNA, the CDR3 is TGTGCCAGCAGTCACAGCGGGGACAGGGAGGCTTTCTTT.

The chain has TRBV7-3 and TRBJ2-7; no reliable D call. Germline V gene sequence: CDR1 SGHTA, CDR2 FQGTGA. This CDR3 is built from 15 residues. The germline V and J ends were trimmed by 2 bases and 3 bases, with 14 bases remaining between them. The CDR3 coding sequence is TGTGCCAGCAGCTTACTGGCGGCAGTGGGCTACGAGCAGTACTTC. This translates into CASSLLAAVGYEQYF.

The chain uses TRBV11-3 and TRBJ1-2; D is unclear. With 5 bases removed from V and 5 bases from J, the gap between germline ends came to 21 bases. Germline assignment: CDR1 SGHNT and CDR2 YENEEA. The CDR3 totals 16 residues. CDR3 DNA sequence: TGTGCCAGCAGCCTTAGATTACCGTCGCCCATTTATGGCTACACCTTC. It encodes CASSLRLPSPIYGYTF.

This sequence joins TRBV7-9 and TRBJ2-7; 10 nucleotides align to TRBD1. The length of the CDR3 is 17 residues. With V trimmed by 5 bases and J by 4 bases, 14 bases remained unmatched. In germline, CDR1 is SEHNR, CDR2 FQNEAQ (reference sequence). Here the CDR3 reads CASSPSLSGQGIYEQYF. CDR3 in DNA: TGTGCCAGCAGCCCTTCTCTGTCGGGACAGGGGATATACGAGCAGTACTTC. The entire variable domain, with the rest obtained from reference TRBV7-9 and TRBJ2-7, is as follows: DTGVSQNPRHKITKRGQNVTFRCDPISEHNRLYWYRQTLGQGPEFLTYFQNEAQLEKSRLLSDRFSAERPKGSFSTLEIQRTEQGDSAMYLCASSPSLSGQGIYEQYFGPGTRLTVT.

CDR3 DNA: TGTGCCAGCAGAACAGGGCAAGGCTACACCTTC. It translates to CASRTGQGYTF. The chain links TRBV6-1 to TRBJ1-2, with D possibly being TRBD1 (6 bases). The germline gives CDR1 MNHNS, CDR2 SASEGT. Trimming removed 6 bases from V and 8 bases from J, with 10 bases in between. CDR3 size: 11 residues.

The chain couples TRBV4-3 to TRBJ1-1; D unresolved. Trimming shortened V by 4 bases and J by 0 bases, and 9 bases separated the two germline ends. Per germline, CDR1 LGHNA and CDR2 YSLEER. The CDR3 extends over 14 amino acids. The CDR3 here is CASSPLAVNTEAFF. The CDR3, as DNA: TGCGCCAGCAGCCCTCTGGCTGTGAACACTGAAGCTTTCTTT.

The chain joins TRBV30 to TRBJ1-1; 8 nucleotides align to TRBD1. The CDR3 contains 13 residues. Trimming cost V 0 bases and J 8 bases; bases outside gene matches: 5. In germline, CDR1 is GTSNPN, CDR2 SVGIG (reference sequence). CDR3 sequence reads: CAWSVETGVEAFF. The CDR3, as DNA: TGTGCCTGGAGTGTCGAGACAGGGGTGGAAGCTTTCTTT.

The V gene is TRBV5-1, the J gene TRBJ2-2; D possibly corresponds to TRBD2 (5 bases). V was clipped by 6 bases and J by 3 bases, with 12 bases between them. Germline V CDR1 and CDR2: SGHRS, YFSETQ. This CDR3 has 14 amino acids. For the CDR3, the DNA is TGCGCCAGCAAGGGTGAGGGAGACACCGGGGAGCTGTTTTTT. It is translated as CASKGEGDTGELFF.

The chain couples TRBV10-3 to TRBJ2-3, with TRBD2 identical over 11 bases. Per germline, CDR1 ENHRY and CDR2 SYGVKD. J gave up 2 bases and V 2 bases, and 12 bases lay outside the gene matches. The CDR3 consists of 19 residues. The DNA for the CDR3 is TGTGCCATCAGTGAGCCCGTGACTAGCGGGGACCATTACACAGATACGCAGTATTTT. Translation gives CAISEPVTSGDHYTDTQYF.